The clone carrying this TCR beta chain was counted a single time. CDR3 length: 16 residues. Germline CDR1 MGHRA, CDR2 YSYEKL. Trimming stripped 4 bases from V and 1 base from J, with 17 bases between. Beta-chain TCR CDR3 regions were amplified from RNA transcripts. HTBI-primed first-round RT-PCR preceded second-round multiplex PCR. TCRdb called the multiplex PCR reads again in MiXCR, with one record for every CDR3 protein. The sample lists 1 million to 1.3 million distinct CDR3 sequences, 35% to 40% seen once, with around 10% in the top ten. This sample stems from a study of Graves' ophthalmopathy and Graves' hyperthyroidism.

Input material: peripheral blood or thyroid tissue (not recorded which). V is TRBV4-1 and J is TRBJ2-7; D not certain. The TCR sequence derives from an adult man with Graves' hyperthyroidism. The CDR3 sequence: CASSPPRRAGSYEQYF. DNA of the CDR3: TGCGCCAGCAGCCCCCCCCGCCGGGCTGGATCCTACGAGCAGTACTTC.